This is a list of T cell receptor beta chains from one sample in a study of blood T cell repertoires in COVID-19. Profiled with immunoSEQ multiplex PCR; TCRdb holds only in-frame clones, not every one. The sample shows roughly 200,000 clones, roughly four fifths of them seen only once. Source material: peripheral blood. These receptors were obtained from a man in his fifties who had recovered from COVID-19. The CDR3 runs from the conserved cysteine through the conserved F or W. Fields, in order: V gene, J gene, D gene, clone size, CDR3 DNA, CDR3 protein. The D gene is left open where the match is weak. Clone size is shown for a subset of rows, as once, few, many or a class of expanded clone.

TRBV9	TRBJ2-7	.	.	TGTGCCAGCAGCGCCAACCCGGGTGTCTCCGACGAGCAGTACTTC	CASSANPGVSDEQYF
TRBV7-2	TRBJ1-5	TRBD1	once	TGTGCCAGCAGCACCAGACAGGGGGGAGATCAGCCCCAGCATTTT	CASSTRQGGDQPQHF
TRBV15	TRBJ1-6	.	.	TGTGCCACCAGCAGGGACTACGCTATGGGCCTTTTATTTTCCCTCCACTTT	CATSRDYAMGLLFSLHF
TRBV7-9	TRBJ2-1	.	.	TGTGCCAGCAGCTTAACCTCAACTCTCGGGGATGAGCAGTTCTTC	CASSLTSTLGDEQFF
TRBV11-2	TRBJ2-7	.	.	TGTGCCAGCAGCTTAGCGGGGTGGGGTTCCTACGAGCAGTACTTC	CASSLAGWGSYEQYF
TRBV5-1	TRBJ2-3	TRBD2	.	TGCGCCAGCAGCCGGACTAGCGGGAGGGCCGGAGATACGCAGTATTTT	CASSRTSGRAGDTQYF
TRBV7-8	TRBJ2-3	TRBD2	.	TGTGCGTCGCAAGCGGGAGTCGATACGCAGTATTTT	CASQAGVDTQYF
TRBV11-1	TRBJ2-3	TRBD2	.	TGTGCCAGCAGCTTAGCCGAACTAGCGGGAGCGGATACGCAGTATTTT	CASSLAELAGADTQYF
TRBV7-3	TRBJ2-3	TRBD2	.	TGTGCCAGCAGCTTATCCACCGGGACTAGCGGCAGAATGACAGATACGCAGTATTTT	CASSLSTGTSGRMTDTQYF
TRBV9	TRBJ2-7	TRBD1	.	TGTGCCAGCAGCAACCAACCGGGACAGGTCTACGAGCAGTACTTC	CASSNQPGQVYEQYF
TRBV2	TRBJ2-3	TRBD2	.	TGTGCCAGCAGTGAGTCCCTAGCGGGAGTCCCAGATACGCAGTATTTT	CASSESLAGVPDTQYF
TRBV4-2	TRBJ1-1	TRBD1	.	TGTGCCAGCAGCCCCTTAGGACAGGGAAGGTTCGAAAACACTGAAGCTTTCTTT	CASSPLGQGRFENTEAFF
TRBV19	TRBJ2-1	TRBD1	.	TGTGCCAGTAGTGCAACCAGGGGGCGTCATGAGCAGTTCTTC	CASSATRGRHEQFF
TRBV5-6	TRBJ2-7	.	.	TGTGCCAGCAGCCCCGGAGGGGGGGTCTACGAGCAGTACTTC	CASSPGGGVYEQYF
TRBV4-1	TRBJ1-4	.	.	TGCGCCAGCAGCCTGCCGACGCGGGAGGAAAAACTGTTTTTT	CASSLPTREEKLFF
TRBV30	TRBJ1-2	.	.	TGTGCCTGGAAAGGGGCTTACTCCTTCAATGGCTACACCTTC	CAWKGAYSFNGYTF
TRBV10-1	TRBJ1-5	.	.	TGCGCCAGCAGTGAGCTAGATCCCGGACAGACCGTAAAGCCCCAGCATTTT	CASSELDPGQTVKPQHF
TRBV9	TRBJ2-2	.	.	TGTGCCAGCAGCCTCCAACAGCCCCCCACCGGGGAGCTGTTTTTT	CASSLQQPPTGELFF
TRBV5-4	TRBJ2-1	TRBD2	.	TGTGCCAGCAGCTTCGAACTAGCGGGAGCACGGTTCTTC	CASSFELAGARFF
TRBV19	TRBJ1-1	.	.	TGTGCCACTGCCCCTATGAGGAACACTGAAGCTTTCTTT	CATAPMRNTEAFF
TRBV19	TRBJ1-6	.	.	TGTGCCAGTAGTTCACAATCGGGGATCTATAATTCACCCCTCCACTTT	CASSSQSGIYNSPLHF
TRBV3-1/TRBV3-2	TRBJ2-1	.	.	TGTGCCAGCAGCCAAGAAGGGAGTTTTGAGCAGTTCTTC	CASSQEGSFEQFF
TRBV5-6	TRBJ2-7	TRBD1	.	TGTGCCAGCAGCTTGGTGGGGACAGCCAACCCTAGTGAGCAGTACTTC	CASSLVGTANPSEQYF
TRBV21-1	TRBJ1-6	.	.	TGTGCCAGCAACAAACCCTGGGACAGGGGTTATTCACCCCTCCACTTT	CASNKPWDRGYSPLHF
TRBV21-1	TRBJ2-7	.	.	TGTGCCAGCAGCTCCCGATTTGCGGGAGGGTACGAGCAGTACTTC	CASSSRFAGGYEQYF
TRBV28	TRBJ1-1	.	.	TGTGCCAGCAGTTTGTCCTCCAGGGGAACTGAAGCTTTCTTT	CASSLSSRGTEAFF
TRBV4-1	TRBJ2-3	.	.	TGCGCCAGCAGTGGCGGTCCGCCGGGCACAGATACGCAGTATTTT	CASSGGPPGTDTQYF
TRBV6-5	TRBJ2-7	TRBD1	.	TGTGCCAGCACCCTGCGACAGGGGCCCTACTACGAGCAGTACTTC	CASTLRQGPYYEQYF
TRBV24-1	TRBJ1-1	.	.	TGTGCCACCAGTGATAACAGCTTGAACACTGAAGCTTTCTTT	CATSDNSLNTEAFF
TRBV4-1	TRBJ2-7	TRBD2	.	TGCGCCAGCAGCCAAGTAATTGCGGGAGGGCGGGGCGAGCAGTACTTC	CASSQVIAGGRGEQYF
TRBV4-1	TRBJ2-1	.	.	TGCGCCAGCAGCCAAGCTTCAGGCAATGAGCAGTTCTTC	CASSQASGNEQFF
TRBV7-7	TRBJ2-3	.	.	TGTGCCAGCAGCTTAGGGAGCGGAGGGCGGGTAGATACGCAGTATTTT	CASSLGSGGRVDTQYF
TRBV7-3	TRBJ2-1	TRBD2	.	TGTGCCAGCAGCCGAGGCGGTGCGGGAGGTTACAATGAGCAGTTCTTC	CASSRGGAGGYNEQFF
TRBV18	TRBJ2-7	TRBD1	many	TGTGCCAGCTCGCCCGGGACAGGGTACGAGCAGTACTTC	CASSPGTGYEQYF
TRBV20-1	TRBJ2-2	.	.	TGCAGTGCTAGTCCTCCCGAGGGTAGCGGCACGAACACCGGGGAGCTGTTTTTT	CSASPPEGSGTNTGELFF
TRBV24-1	TRBJ2-1	.	.	TGTGCCACCAGTGATTCACAGGGTTGGGGCCGGTCTTTTGAGCAGTTCTTC	CATSDSQGWGRSFEQFF